This T cell receptor beta chain comes out of a study of blood T cell repertoires in COVID-19. Turning to the study itself: COVID-19 samples from acute and convalescent phases originated in the United States, Italy and Spain.

Germline trimming cut 5 bases from V and 3 bases from J; bases unmatched to any gene: 5. CDR3 length equals 14 residues. Germline lookup yields CDR1 SGHTA and CDR2 FQGNSA. Original methodology: For nucleated cells, counts were estimated from reference gene primer amplification. Method: immunoSEQ multiplex PCR; TCRdb's copy keeps in-frame clones and lacks some. V and J calls and clone size are as listed in that table; D and trimming were resolved from the DNA. The data hold approximately 320,000 clones, with roughly 85% observed a single time. The receptor was derived from a human donor in a cohort sampled during active COVID-19. The chain combines TRBV7-2 with TRBJ2-3; TRBD2 agrees at 7 bases. Sequences were obtained from peripheral blood. The CDR3 region is CASSPGLVTDTQYF. The CDR3 DNA is TGTGCCAGCAGCCCAGGACTAGTGACAGATACGCAGTATTTT. Full variable domain (outside the CDR3, taken from reference TRBV7-2 and TRBJ2-3): GAGVSQSPSNKVTEKGKDVELRCDPISGHTALYWYRQSLGQGLEFLIYFQGNSAPDKSGLPSDRFSAERTGGSVSTLTIQRTQQEDSAVYLCASSPGLVTDTQYFGPGTRLTVL.